This T cell receptor beta chain was captured in a study of CXCR3-negative and CXCR3-positive naive CD8 T cells. Background on the study: The study obtained about 135 million TRB reads, about 1.5 +/- 0.3 million per library. Findings and caveats of the study: For memory CD8+ cells diversity was much lower, but both naive subsets had comparably high diversity.

UMI-labeled 5' RACE TRB cDNA libraries were prepared from the cells. TCRdb reprocessed the 5' RACE reads; each CDR3 protein has one entry and no DNA is given. Reported are fewer than 80,000 distinct CDR3 sequences; the ten largest clones contain 3.5% to 5%. Germline assignment: CDR1 MDHEN and CDR2 SYDVKM. The CDR3 spans 13 residues. Cells that were CD45RO-CCR7+CD27+CD95- constituted naive CD8+ T cells. About this clonotype itself: Its antigen is unknown.

The clonotype was recovered from a human donor in good health. Some clones in this sample may be carry-over from other donors' samples. Sequencing was carried out using naive CXCR3- CD8+ T cells from blood. As to subset: CD45RO-CCR7+CD27+CD95- naive CD8+ T cells lacking CXCR3 (TNR3-). V and J are TRBV28 and TRBJ2-1; no DNA is available, so the TRBD1 call from TCRdb remains unchecked. CDR3 loop: CASTPDTDNEQFF.